This TCR beta chain was observed in a study of cytomegalovirus exposure and HLA in healthy donors. The study's findings and limits: High sensitivity and specificity were reportedly achieved when the classifier diagnosed cytomegalovirus status.

Data came from immunoSEQ multiplex PCR; TCRdb stores just in-frame clones and leaves some out. The repertoire includes tens of thousands of clones, around 95% of them detected once, and 4% to 5.5% sits in the top ten. After removal of 9 bases from V and 0 bases from J, the junction contained 4 bases not matched to a gene. The CDR3 has 14 amino acids. Germline V CDR1 and CDR2: MGHDK, SYGVNS. In regard to this clone: The antigen is unknown.

Sequencing was carried out using PBMCs. The chain couples TRBV25-1 to TRBJ2-2, with 7 bases aligning to TRBD1. The sequence derives from a man younger than 35 in good health and CMV-seropositive. In DNA form, the CDR3 reads TGTGCCAGTAAGGACAGGTCGAACACCGGGGAGCTGTTTTTT. Amino acid sequence: CASKDRSNTGELFF.